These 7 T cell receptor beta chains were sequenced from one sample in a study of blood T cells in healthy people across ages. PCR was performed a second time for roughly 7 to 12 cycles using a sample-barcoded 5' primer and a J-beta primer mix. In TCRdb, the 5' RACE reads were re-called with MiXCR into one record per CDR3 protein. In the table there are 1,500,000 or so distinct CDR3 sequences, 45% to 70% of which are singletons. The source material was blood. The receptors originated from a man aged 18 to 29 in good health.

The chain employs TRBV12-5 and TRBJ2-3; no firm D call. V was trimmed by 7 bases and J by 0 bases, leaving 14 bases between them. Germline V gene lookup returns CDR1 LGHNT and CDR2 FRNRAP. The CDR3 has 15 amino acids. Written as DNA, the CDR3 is TGTGCTAGTGCCCTTGGGGAATCTAGCACAGATACGCAGTATTTT. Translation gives CASALGESSTDTQYF.

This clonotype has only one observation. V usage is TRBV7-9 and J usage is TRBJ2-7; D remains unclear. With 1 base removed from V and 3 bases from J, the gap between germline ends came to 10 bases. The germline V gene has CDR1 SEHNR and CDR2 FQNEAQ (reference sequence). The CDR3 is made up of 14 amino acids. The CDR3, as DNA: TGTGCCAGCAGCTTAGATTTCACGGTCTACGAGCAGTACTTC. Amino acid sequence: CASSLDFTVYEQYF.

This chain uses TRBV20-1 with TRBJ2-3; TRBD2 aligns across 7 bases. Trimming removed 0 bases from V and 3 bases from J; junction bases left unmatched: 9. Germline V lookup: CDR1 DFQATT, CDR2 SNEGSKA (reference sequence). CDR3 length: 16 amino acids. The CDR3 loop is CSARDFREVGTDTQYF. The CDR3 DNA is TGCAGTGCTAGAGATTTTCGGGAGGTGGGGACAGATACGCAGTATTTT.

The CDR3, as DNA: TGCAGTGCTACGTATAGCGGGAGTAGGGTTTACAATGAGCAGTTCTTC. It codes for CSATYSGSRVYNEQFF. V and J are TRBV20-1 and TRBJ2-1; TRBD2 aligns across 9 bases. This CDR3 comprises 16 residues. In germline, CDR1 is DFQATT, CDR2 SNEGSKA (reference sequence). V gave up 4 bases and J gave up 4 bases; unmatched junction bases: 11.

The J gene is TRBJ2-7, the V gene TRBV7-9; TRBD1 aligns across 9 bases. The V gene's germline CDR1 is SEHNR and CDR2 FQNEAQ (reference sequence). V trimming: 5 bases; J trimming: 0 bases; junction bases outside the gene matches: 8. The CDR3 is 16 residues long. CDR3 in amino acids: CASSGHRGRSSYEQYF. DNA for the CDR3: TGTGCCAGCAGCGGGCACAGGGGGCGAAGCTCCTACGAGCAGTACTTC.

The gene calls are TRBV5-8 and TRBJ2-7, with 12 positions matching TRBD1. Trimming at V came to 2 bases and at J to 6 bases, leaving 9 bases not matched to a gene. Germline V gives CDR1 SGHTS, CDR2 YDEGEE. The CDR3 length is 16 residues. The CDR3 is CASSLVMGDRGPEQYF. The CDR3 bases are TGTGCCAGCAGCTTAGTAATGGGGGACAGGGGGCCCGAGCAGTACTTC.

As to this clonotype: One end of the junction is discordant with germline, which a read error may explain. In DNA, the CDR3 is TGCGCCAGCAGCCAAGATTGGACAGGGGGAACCTACGGGCAGTACTTC. It yields the protein CASSQDWTGGTYGQYF. This chain connects TRBV4-1 to TRBJ2-7; 10 nucleotides align to TRBD1. The CDR3 runs to 16 residues. Germline V lookup: CDR1 MGHRA, CDR2 YSYEKL.